Included here is one T cell receptor beta chain sequence, with context. Its antigen is unknown. This specimen belongs to a study of shared clonotypes between healthy human individuals. Study observations and caveats: Memory subsets had estimated richness that was generally smaller than that of naive subsets.

Running of the assay took place at deep level. Sorted-subset replicate PCR reactions were performed with around 210 ng DNA, corresponding to 30,000 to 35,000 T cell genomes. Profiling relied on immunoSEQ multiplex PCR, and the TCRdb table lists in-frame clones only, not all of them. The sample includes around 940,000 clones, approximately 76% of them seen just once. V gave up 1 base and J gave up 4 bases; unmatched junction bases: 5. Germline values: CDR1 SGHRS, CDR2 YFSETQ. The CDR3 spans 15 residues. The study separated CD4+ cells into CD45RA+ naive and CD45RA-negative memory subsets. The clonotype was recovered from a man between 18 and 35 years old in good health. What was sequenced was memory CD4+ T cells sorted from blood. Subset reported: CD45RA-negative fraction. The genes are TRBV5-1 and TRBJ1-5, with 7 bases identical to TRBD1. In nucleotides, the CDR3 is TGCGCCAGCAGCTTGACAGGGGCGGATAATCAGCCCCAGCATTTT. Amino acid sequence: CASSLTGADNQPQHF.